These T cell receptor beta chains were read from a single sample in a study of T cells in Graves' hyperthyroidism and ophthalmopathy. Via MiXCR, TCRdb re-called the multiplex PCR reads, giving one row per CDR3 protein. The table includes some 600,000 distinct CDR3 sequences, around 14% detected once. Sequencing input: blood. The receptors shown here come from a woman younger than 45 with Graves' hyperthyroidism that later progressed to Graves' ophthalmopathy. The CDR3 runs from the conserved cysteine through the conserved F or W. Each record gives: CDR3 length, J gene, V gene, CDR3 protein.

15,TRBJ2-5,TRBV20-1,CSATLPGSRGETQYF
16,TRBJ1-1,TRBV18,CASSPGGQSRSTEAFF
14,TRBJ2-2,TRBV5-1,CASKEGQITGELFF
15,TRBJ1-5,TRBV20-1,CSARDGGGRNQPQHF
12,TRBJ1-2,TRBV7-8,CASSFSGDGYTF
13,TRBJ1-1,TRBV29-1,CSEQGALNTEAFF
13,TRBJ2-7,TRBV3-1,CASSRDRVNEQYF
16,TRBJ2-1,TRBV24-1,CATSDPDVPGTGEQFF
13,TRBJ1-1,TRBV18,CASSRDQGLEAFF
15,TRBJ2-1,TRBV12-5,CASGTGTSGGDEQFF
17,TRBJ2-7,TRBV7-9,CASSSRQREQKDYEQYF
14,TRBJ2-7,TRBV7-2,CASSSPGSPYEQYF
14,TRBJ2-1,TRBV28,CASTHLWESGEQFF
10,TRBJ2-7,TRBV6-1,CASKGGEQYF
15,TRBJ1-1,TRBV30,CAWKNGRTGVTEAFF
13,TRBJ1-4,TRBV11-3,CASSFRGREKLFF
16,TRBJ1-1,TRBV6-1,CASSSYRGLREGEAFF
22,TRBJ2-5,TRBV7-3,CASSLRRGARTSGTETTETQYF
15,TRBJ2-7,TRBV5-1,CASSLGGTEHYEQYF
14,TRBJ2-5,TRBV20-1,CSAKWRGWGETQYF
20,TRBJ2-1,TRBV10-3,CAIRKRTSGSRSSSYNEQFF
16,TRBJ2-1,TRBV7-9,CASSKGGQTVYNEQFF
13,TRBJ1-2,TRBV6-1,CASTRAQEEGYTF
14,TRBJ1-1,TRBV4-1,CASSDQGLNTEAFF
14,TRBJ2-7,TRBV30,CAWSVRGVGYEQYF
16,TRBJ2-3,TRBV29-1,CSVEGVRSLSTDTQYF
15,TRBJ1-1,TRBV7-8,CASSLQPSLNTEAFF
16,TRBJ2-2,TRBV24-1,CATSDLQSGRTGELFF
14,TRBJ2-7,TRBV24-1,CATSDPGHPYEQYF
14,TRBJ2-2,TRBV20-1,CSARVEGDTGELFF
13,TRBJ2-7,TRBV6-1,CASGEFRSYEQYF
13,TRBJ2-7,TRBV24-1,CATSGGSSYEQYF
15,TRBJ2-7,TRBV15,CATSRDRTGTGEQYF